This T cell receptor (beta chain) was identified in a study of multiple sclerosis patients with progressive multifocal leukoencephalopathy. Worth noting for this clone: Its antigen is as yet unknown.

Data came from immunoSEQ multiplex PCR; TCRdb stores just in-frame clones and leaves some out. This sample carries approximately 30,000 clones, approximately 90% of them seen once, and the ten largest clones take around 5.7%. V dropped 2 bases and J dropped 0 bases, with 9 bases sitting between them. The V gene's germline CDR1 is SGHKS and CDR2 YYEKEE (reference sequence). This CDR3 has 16 residues. Time point here: time of PML onset. Findings and caveats of the study: In most PML patients, TRB repertoires appeared less diverse by entropy.

The clonotype originates from a woman aged 40 to 50 with progressive multifocal leukoencephalopathy. The chain is built from TRBV5-5 and TRBJ1-6; no reliable D call. The material was PBMCs, obtained from a patient treated with natalizumab. The CDR3 DNA reads TGTGCCAGCAGCTTCCGGCCGAGCTCCTATAATTCACCCCTCCACTTT. It yields the protein CASSFRPSSYNSPLHF.